A selection of T cell receptor beta chains follows, all from one sample in a study of blood T cell repertoires in COVID-19. Assay: immunoSEQ multiplex PCR; the TCRdb copy retains only in-frame clones and omits some. The data show approximately 110,000 clones, about 85% seen once. The sequenced sample consisted of peripheral blood. These receptors all come from a man between 35 and 55 years old with acute or convalescent COVID-19. Both conserved end residues are part of each CDR3. A D gene is named only where the DNA matches it firmly. The size field is filled for only some rows; it gives once, few, many or a size class.

clone size	D gene	J gene	V gene	CDR3 protein	CDR3 DNA
-	TRBD1	TRBJ1-1	TRBV5-1	CASSFRQGAWNTEAFF	TGCGCCAGCAGCTTCCGACAGGGGGCTTGGAACACTGAAGCTTTCTTT
-	-	TRBJ1-3	TRBV7-2	CASSFGVSGNTIYF	TGTGCCAGCAGCTTCGGGGTTTCTGGAAACACCATATATTTT
-	-	TRBJ1-3	TRBV18	CASSPPGGYSSGNTIYF	TGTGCCAGCTCACCACCCGGAGGGTATAGCTCTGGAAACACCATATATTTT
-	TRBD2	TRBJ2-3	TRBV4-2	CASSRLAGVVDTQYF	TGTGCCAGCAGCCGACTAGCGGGGGTCGTAGATACGCAGTATTTT
once	-	TRBJ1-3	TRBV7-2	CASSLAPSGNTIYF	TGTGCCAGCAGCTTAGCCCCATCTGGAAACACCATATATTTT
-	-	TRBJ2-3	TRBV3-1/TRBV3-2	CASSQGTHYTDTQYF	TGTGCCAGCAGCCAGGGGACACATTACACAGATACGCAGTATTTT
-	-	TRBJ1-2	TRBV6-5	CASTRASYGYTF	TGTGCCAGCACCAGGGCTTCCTATGGCTACACCTTC
-	-	TRBJ2-1	TRBV11-2	CASSLAPTYNEQFF	TGTGCCAGCAGCTTAGCCCCCACCTACAATGAGCAGTTCTTC
-	-	TRBJ2-2	TRBV6-5	CASSRTSNTGELFF	TGTGCCAGCAGCCGGACTTCCAACACCGGGGAGCTGTTTTTT
-	-	TRBJ1-2	TRBV12-3/TRBV12-4	CASSPGANYGYTF	TGTGCCAGCAGTCCGGGAGCAAACTATGGCTACACCTTC
-	-	TRBJ2-3	TRBV18	CASSRGDGTSTDTQYF	TGTGCCAGCTCTCGGGGCGACGGGACAAGCACAGATACGCAGTATTTT
-	-	TRBJ1-2	TRBV6-5	CASRVAITVSYGYTF	TGTGCCAGCAGGGTCGCCATCACAGTCAGCTATGGCTACACCTTC
-	-	TRBJ2-6	TRBV7-3	CASSLIGGSGANVLTF	TGTGCCAGCAGCTTAATCGGGGGAAGTGGGGCCAACGTCCTGACTTTC
few	-	TRBJ2-3	TRBV5-1	CTSGTGDADTQYF	TGCACCTCCGGGACGGGGGACGCAGATACGCAGTATTTT
-	-	TRBJ2-7	TRBV7-6	CASSSTLEQYF	TGTGCCAGCAGCTCTACCCTTGAGCAGTACTTC
-	-	TRBJ2-7	TRBV5-1	CASSLVWGGDSYEQYF	TGCGCCAGCAGCTTGGTGTGGGGGGGCGACTCCTACGAGCAGTACTTC
-	-	TRBJ1-3	TRBV2	CASSYRVKGNTIYF	TGTGCCAGCAGTTACAGGGTAAAGGGGAACACCATATATTTT
-	-	TRBJ2-3	TRBV5-1	CASSLGGRRDTQYF	TGCGCCAGCAGCTTGGGGGGGCGCCGAGATACGCAGTATTTT
-	-	TRBJ1-2	TRBV29-1	CSADTNGYTF	TGCAGCGCAGACACAAATGGCTACACCTTC
-	TRBD2	TRBJ2-3	TRBV3-1/TRBV3-2	CASSQEALAGWSDTQYF	TGTGCCAGCAGCCAAGAGGCTCTAGCGGGATGGTCAGATACGCAGTATTTT
-	TRBD1	TRBJ1-6	TRBV3-1/TRBV3-2	CASSQYIPGQGESPLHF	TGTGCCAGCAGCCAGTACATACCGGGACAGGGGGAGTCACCCCTCCACTTT
-	-	TRBJ2-7	TRBV5-1	CASSLALDIRYEQYF	TGCGCCAGCAGCTTGGCCTTAGACATCCGGTACGAGCAGTACTTC
-	TRBD1	TRBJ2-7	TRBV18	CASSGQGAGYEQYF	TGTGCCAGCTCGGGACAGGGGGCAGGCTACGAGCAGTACTTC
few	-	TRBJ2-5	TRBV15	CATSRHRGGGETQYF	TGTGCCACCAGCAGGCACAGAGGGGGTGGGGAGACCCAGTACTTC
-	-	TRBJ1-4	TRBV28	CASSFLGLTPGKLFF	TGTGCCAGCAGTTTCCTGGGACTTACCCCCGGAAAACTGTTTTTT
-	-	TRBJ2-1	TRBV21-1	CASSKPERGGAPTYNEQFF	TGTGCCAGCAGCAAACCTGAGCGGGGGGGAGCCCCTACCTACAATGAGCAGTTCTTC
-	TRBD2	TRBJ2-1	TRBV18	CASSPRGGGTYNEQFF	TGTGCCAGCTCACCCCGCGGGGGAGGTACCTACAATGAGCAGTTCTTC
few	-	TRBJ1-2	TRBV2	CASSEESGTNYGYTF	TGTGCCAGCAGTGAAGAATCAGGGACAAACTATGGCTACACCTTC
-	TRBD2	TRBJ2-1	TRBV11-3	CASSSGGRDSYNEQFF	TGTGCCAGCAGCTCCGGCGGGAGGGATTCTTACAATGAGCAGTTCTTC
-	-	TRBJ2-3	TRBV3-1/TRBV3-2	CASSQYGSTDTQYF	TGTGCCAGCAGCCAGTACGGTAGCACAGATACGCAGTATTTT
-	-	TRBJ2-5	TRBV28	CASSLEGSSHGTQYF	TGTGCCAGCAGTTTAGAGGGATCCTCCCACGGGACCCAGTACTTC
-	-	TRBJ1-5	TRBV30	CAWGLHNQPQHF	TGTGCCTGGGGACTCCACAATCAGCCCCAGCATTTT
-	-	TRBJ2-3	TRBV30	CAWSPLQLARGGDTQYF	TGTGCCTGGAGCCCTCTCCAACTAGCAAGGGGGGGAGATACGCAGTATTTT
-	TRBD2	TRBJ2-1	TRBV2	CASSNRLAGDNEQFF	TGTGCCAGCAGTAACCGACTAGCGGGGGACAATGAGCAGTTCTTC
-	-	TRBJ2-7	TRBV7-8	CASSLETGALFYEQYF	TGTGCCAGCAGCTTAGAGACGGGAGCTTTATTCTACGAGCAGTACTTC
-	TRBD1	TRBJ1-2	TRBV6-2/TRBV6-3	CASSYSWTGPYGYTF	TGTGCCAGCAGTTATTCCTGGACAGGACCTTATGGCTACACCTTC